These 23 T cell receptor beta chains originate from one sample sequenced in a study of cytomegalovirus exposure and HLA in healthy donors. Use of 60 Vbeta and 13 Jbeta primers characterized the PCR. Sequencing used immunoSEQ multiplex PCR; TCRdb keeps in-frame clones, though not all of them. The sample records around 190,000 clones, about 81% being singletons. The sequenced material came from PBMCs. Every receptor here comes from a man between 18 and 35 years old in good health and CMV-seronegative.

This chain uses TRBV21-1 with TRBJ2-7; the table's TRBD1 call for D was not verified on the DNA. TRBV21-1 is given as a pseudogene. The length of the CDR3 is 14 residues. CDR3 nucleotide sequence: TGTGCCAGCAGCAATAGTAGACAGAACTACGAGCAGTACTTC. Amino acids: CASSNSRQNYEQYF.

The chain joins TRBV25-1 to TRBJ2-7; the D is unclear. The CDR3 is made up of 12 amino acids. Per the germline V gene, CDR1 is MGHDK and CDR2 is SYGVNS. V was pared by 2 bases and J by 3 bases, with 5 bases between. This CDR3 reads CASSEPGYEQYF. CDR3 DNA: TGTGCCAGCAGTGAACCCGGCTACGAGCAGTACTTC.

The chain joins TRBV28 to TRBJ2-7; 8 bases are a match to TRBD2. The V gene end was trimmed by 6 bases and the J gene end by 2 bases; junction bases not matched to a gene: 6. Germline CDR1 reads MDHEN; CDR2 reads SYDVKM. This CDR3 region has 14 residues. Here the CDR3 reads CASRASGRTYEQYF. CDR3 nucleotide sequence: TGTGCCAGCAGGGCTAGCGGGCGAACCTACGAGCAGTACTTC. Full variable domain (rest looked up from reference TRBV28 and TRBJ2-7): DVKVTQSSRYLVKRTGEKVFLECVQDMDHENMFWYRQDPGLGLRLIYFSYDVKMKEKGDIPEGYSVSREKKERFSLILESASTNQTSMYLCASRASGRTYEQYFGPGTRLTVT.

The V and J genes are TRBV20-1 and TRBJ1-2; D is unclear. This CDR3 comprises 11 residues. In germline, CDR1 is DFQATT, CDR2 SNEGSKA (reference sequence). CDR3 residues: CTPWQAYGYTF. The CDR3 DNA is TGCACTCCCTGGCAGGCCTATGGCTACACCTTC.

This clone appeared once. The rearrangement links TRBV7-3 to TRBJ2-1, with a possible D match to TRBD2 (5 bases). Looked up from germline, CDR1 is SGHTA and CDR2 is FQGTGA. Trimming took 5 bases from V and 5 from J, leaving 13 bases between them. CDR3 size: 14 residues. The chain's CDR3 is CASSAMAADNEQFF. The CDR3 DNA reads TGTGCCAGCAGCGCGATGGCAGCGGACAATGAGCAGTTCTTC.

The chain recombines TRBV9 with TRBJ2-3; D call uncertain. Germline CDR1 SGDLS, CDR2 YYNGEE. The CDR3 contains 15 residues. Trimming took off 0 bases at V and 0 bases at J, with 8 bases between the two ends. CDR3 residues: CASSVGAVSTDTQYF. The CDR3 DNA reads TGTGCCAGCAGCGTAGGCGCCGTCAGCACAGATACGCAGTATTTT.

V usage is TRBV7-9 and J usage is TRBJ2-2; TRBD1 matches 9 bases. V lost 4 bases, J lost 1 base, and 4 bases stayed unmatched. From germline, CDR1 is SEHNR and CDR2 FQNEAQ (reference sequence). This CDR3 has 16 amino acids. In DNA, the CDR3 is TGTGCCAGCAGCTCATTGGGACAGGGGAACACCGGGGAGCTGTTTTTT. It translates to CASSSLGQGNTGELFF.

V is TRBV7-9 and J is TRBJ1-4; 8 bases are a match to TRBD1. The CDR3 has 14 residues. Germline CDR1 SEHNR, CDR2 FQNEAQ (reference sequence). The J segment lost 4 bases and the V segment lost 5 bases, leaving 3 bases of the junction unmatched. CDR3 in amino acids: CASSVDRGNEKLFF. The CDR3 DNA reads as TGTGCCAGCAGCGTCGACAGGGGTAATGAAAAACTGTTTTTT.

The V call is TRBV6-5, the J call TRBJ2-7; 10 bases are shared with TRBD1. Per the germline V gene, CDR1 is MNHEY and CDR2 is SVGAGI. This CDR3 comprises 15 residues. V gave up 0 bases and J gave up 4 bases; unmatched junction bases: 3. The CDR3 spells CASSYSTGGAYEQYF. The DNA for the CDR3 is TGTGCCAGCAGTTACTCGACAGGGGGCGCGTACGAGCAGTACTTC.

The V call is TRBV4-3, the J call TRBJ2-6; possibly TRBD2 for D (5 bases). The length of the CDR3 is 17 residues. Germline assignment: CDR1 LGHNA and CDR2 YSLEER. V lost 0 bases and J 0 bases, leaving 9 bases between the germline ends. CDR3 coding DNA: TGCGCCAGCAGCCAAGAGGTCGGGATCTCTGGGGCCAACGTCCTGACTTTC. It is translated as CASSQEVGISGANVLTF.

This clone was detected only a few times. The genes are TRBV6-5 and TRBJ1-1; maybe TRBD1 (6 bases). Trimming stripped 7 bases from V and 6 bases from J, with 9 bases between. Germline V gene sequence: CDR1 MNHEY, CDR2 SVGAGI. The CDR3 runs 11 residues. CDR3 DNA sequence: TGTGCCAGCACCAGGGGAGCTGAAGCTTTCTTT. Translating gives CASTRGAEAFF.

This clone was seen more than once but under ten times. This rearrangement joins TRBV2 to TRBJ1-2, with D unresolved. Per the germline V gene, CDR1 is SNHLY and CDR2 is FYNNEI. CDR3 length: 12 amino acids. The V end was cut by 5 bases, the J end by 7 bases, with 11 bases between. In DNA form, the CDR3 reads TGTGCCAGCAGTCCCACCAGTGCTGGCTACACCTTC. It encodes CASSPTSAGYTF.

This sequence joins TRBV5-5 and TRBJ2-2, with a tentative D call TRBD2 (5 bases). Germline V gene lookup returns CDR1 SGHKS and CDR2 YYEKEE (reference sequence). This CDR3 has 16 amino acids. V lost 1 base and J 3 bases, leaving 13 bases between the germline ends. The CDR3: CASSLLQPGDTGELFF. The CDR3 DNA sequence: TGTGCCAGCAGCTTGTTACAACCCGGGGACACCGGGGAGCTGTTTTTT.

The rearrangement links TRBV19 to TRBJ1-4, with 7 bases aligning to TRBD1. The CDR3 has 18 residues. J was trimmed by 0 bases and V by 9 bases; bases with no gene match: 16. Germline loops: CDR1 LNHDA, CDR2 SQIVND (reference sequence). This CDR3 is CASLAYWDSQATNEKLFF. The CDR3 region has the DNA TGTGCCAGCCTGGCGTACTGGGACAGCCAAGCAACTAATGAAAAACTGTTTTTT. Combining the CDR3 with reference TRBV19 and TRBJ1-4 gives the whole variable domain DGGITQSPKYLFRKEGQNVTLSCEQNLNHDAMYWYRQDPGQGLRLIYYSQIVNDFQKGDIAEGYSVSREKKESFPLTVTSAQKNPTAFYLCASLAYWDSQATNEKLFFGSGTQLSVL.

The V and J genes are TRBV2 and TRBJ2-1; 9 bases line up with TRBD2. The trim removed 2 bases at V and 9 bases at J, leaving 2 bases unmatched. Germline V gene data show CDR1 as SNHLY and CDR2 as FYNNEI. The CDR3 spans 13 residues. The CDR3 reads CASSELREGEQFF. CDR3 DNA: TGTGCCAGCAGTGAATTGCGGGAGGGTGAGCAGTTCTTC.

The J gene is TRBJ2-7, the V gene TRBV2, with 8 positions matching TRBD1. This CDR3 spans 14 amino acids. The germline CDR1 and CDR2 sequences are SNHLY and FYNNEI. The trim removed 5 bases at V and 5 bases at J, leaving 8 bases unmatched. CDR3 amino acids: CASSPGQETDEQYF. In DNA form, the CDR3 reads TGTGCCAGCAGTCCGGGACAGGAAACGGACGAGCAGTACTTC.

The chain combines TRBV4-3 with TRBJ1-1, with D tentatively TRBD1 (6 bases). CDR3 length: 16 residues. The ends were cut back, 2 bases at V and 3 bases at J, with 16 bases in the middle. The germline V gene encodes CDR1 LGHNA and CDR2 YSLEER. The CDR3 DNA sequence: TGCGCCAGCAGCCAACCCGGGACACGAACATACACTGAAGCTTTCTTT. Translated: CASSQPGTRTYTEAFF.

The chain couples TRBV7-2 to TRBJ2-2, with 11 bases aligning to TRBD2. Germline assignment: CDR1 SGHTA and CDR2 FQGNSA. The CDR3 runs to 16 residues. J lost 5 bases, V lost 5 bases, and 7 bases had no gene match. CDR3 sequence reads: CASSPRLAGFTGELFF. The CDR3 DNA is TGTGCCAGCAGCCCGCGACTAGCGGGATTTACCGGGGAGCTGTTTTTT.

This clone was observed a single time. DNA for the CDR3: TGCGCCAGCAGCCAACCGACTAGCGGGGTCTACGAGCAGTACTTC. This sequence encodes CASSQPTSGVYEQYF. The rearrangement links TRBV4-1 to TRBJ2-7, with 11 bases matching TRBD2. The CDR3 loop spans 15 amino acids. In germline, CDR1 is MGHRA, CDR2 YSYEKL. V shed 2 bases and J 3 bases; nucleotides not matched to a gene: 3.

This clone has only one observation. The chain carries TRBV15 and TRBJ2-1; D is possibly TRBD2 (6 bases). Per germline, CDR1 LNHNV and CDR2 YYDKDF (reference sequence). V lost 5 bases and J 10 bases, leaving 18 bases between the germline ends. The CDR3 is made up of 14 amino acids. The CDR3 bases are TGTGCCACCAGCGCTCGGATACATAGCGGAGAGCAGTTCTTC. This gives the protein CATSARIHSGEQFF.

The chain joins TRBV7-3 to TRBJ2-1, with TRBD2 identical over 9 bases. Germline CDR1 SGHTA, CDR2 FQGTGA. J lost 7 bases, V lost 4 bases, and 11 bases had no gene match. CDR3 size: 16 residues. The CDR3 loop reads CASSSIGTSRRNEQFF. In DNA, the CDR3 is TGTGCCAGCAGCTCCATCGGGACTAGCCGTAGGAATGAGCAGTTCTTC.

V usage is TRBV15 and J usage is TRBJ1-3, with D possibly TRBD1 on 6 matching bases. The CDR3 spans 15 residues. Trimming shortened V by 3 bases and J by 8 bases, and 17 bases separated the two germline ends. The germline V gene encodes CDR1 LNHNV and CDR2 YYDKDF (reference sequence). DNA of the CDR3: TGTGCCACCAGCAGTTGGGGGCAGATCGGCGACACCATATATTTT. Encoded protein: CATSSWGQIGDTIYF.

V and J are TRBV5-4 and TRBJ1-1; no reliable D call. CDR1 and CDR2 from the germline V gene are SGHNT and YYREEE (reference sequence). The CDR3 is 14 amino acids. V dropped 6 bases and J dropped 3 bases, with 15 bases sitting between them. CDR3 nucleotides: TGTGCCAGCACCCCTGACGGCGGCCACACTGAAGCTTTCTTT. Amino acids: CASTPDGGHTEAFF.